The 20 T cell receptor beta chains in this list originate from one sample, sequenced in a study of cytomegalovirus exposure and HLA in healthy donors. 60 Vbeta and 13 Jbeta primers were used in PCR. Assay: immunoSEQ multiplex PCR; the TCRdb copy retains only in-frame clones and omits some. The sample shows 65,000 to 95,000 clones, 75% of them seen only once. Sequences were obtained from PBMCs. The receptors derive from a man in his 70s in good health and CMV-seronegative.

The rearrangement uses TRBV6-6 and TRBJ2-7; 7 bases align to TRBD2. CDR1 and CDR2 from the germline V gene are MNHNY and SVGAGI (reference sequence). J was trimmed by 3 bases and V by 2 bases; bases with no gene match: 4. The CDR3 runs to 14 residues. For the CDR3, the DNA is TGTGCCAGCAGTTACATCGGGGGGAGCTACGAGCAGTACTTC. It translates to CASSYIGGSYEQYF.

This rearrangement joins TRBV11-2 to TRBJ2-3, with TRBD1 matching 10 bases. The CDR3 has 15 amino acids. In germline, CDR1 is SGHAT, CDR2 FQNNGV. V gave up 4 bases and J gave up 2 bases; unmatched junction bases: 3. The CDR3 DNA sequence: TGTGCCAGCAGCTGGACAGGGGGTTCCACAGATACGCAGTATTTT. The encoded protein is CASSWTGGSTDTQYF.

This CDR3 reads CAWSVLFEAFF. CDR3 DNA sequence: TGTGCCTGGAGTGTTTTATTTGAAGCTTTCTTT. This chain uses TRBV30 with TRBJ1-1; D is unresolved. The CDR3 runs to 11 residues. CDR1 and CDR2 from the germline V gene are GTSNPN and SVGIG (reference sequence). The V end lost 0 bases, the J end lost 7 bases, and 6 bases lay between the germline ends.

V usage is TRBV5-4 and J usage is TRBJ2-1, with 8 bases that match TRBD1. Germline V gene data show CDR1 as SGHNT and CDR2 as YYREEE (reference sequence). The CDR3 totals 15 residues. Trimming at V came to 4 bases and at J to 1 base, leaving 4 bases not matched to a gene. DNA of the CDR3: TGTGCCAGCAGCGCCGGGACAGGATCCTACAATGAGCAGTTCTTC. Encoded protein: CASSAGTGSYNEQFF.

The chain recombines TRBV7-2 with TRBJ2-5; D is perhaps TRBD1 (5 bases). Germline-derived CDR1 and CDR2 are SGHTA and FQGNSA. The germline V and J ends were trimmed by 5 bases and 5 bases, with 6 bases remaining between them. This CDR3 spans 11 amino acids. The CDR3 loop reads CASSPGETQYF. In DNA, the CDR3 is TGTGCCAGCAGCCCAGGGGAGACCCAGTACTTC.

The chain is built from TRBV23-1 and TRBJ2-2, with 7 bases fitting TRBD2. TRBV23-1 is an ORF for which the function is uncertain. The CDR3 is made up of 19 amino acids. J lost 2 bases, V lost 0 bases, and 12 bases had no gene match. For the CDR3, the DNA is TGCGCCAGCAGTCAATCAAGGTCTAGCGGTAGCCCTAACACCGGGGAGCTGTTTTTT. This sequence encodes CASSQSRSSGSPNTGELFF.

CDR3 nucleotides: TGTGCCAGCACCCTCAATTCACCCCTCCACTTT. It codes for CASTLNSPLHF. The chain combines TRBV7-2 with TRBJ1-6; D unresolved. The CDR3 consists of 11 residues. Germline V gene lookup returns CDR1 SGHTA and CDR2 FQGNSA. Trimming stripped 7 bases from V and 7 bases from J, with 5 bases between.

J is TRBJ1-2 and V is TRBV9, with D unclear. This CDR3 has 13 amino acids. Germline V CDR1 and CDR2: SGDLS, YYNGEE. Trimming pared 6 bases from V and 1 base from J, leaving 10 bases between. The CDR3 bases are TGTGCCAGCACCCTTTCCAGTAACTATGGCTACACCTTC. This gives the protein CASTLSSNYGYTF.

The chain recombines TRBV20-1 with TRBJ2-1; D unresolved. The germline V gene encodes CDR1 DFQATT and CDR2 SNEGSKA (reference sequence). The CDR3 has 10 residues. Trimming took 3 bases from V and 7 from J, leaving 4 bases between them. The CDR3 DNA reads TGCAGTGCTAGGCGGAATGAGCAGTTCTTC. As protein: CSARRNEQFF.

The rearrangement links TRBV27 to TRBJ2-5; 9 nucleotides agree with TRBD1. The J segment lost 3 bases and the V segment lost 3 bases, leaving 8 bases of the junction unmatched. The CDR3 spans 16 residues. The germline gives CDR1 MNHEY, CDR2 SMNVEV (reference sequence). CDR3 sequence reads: CASSFGPGQGKETQYF. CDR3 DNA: TGTGCCAGCAGTTTTGGCCCGGGACAGGGTAAAGAGACCCAGTACTTC.

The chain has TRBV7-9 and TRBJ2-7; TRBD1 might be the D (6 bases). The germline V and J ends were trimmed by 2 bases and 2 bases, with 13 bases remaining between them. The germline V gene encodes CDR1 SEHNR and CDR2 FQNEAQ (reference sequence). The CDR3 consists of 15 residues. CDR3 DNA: TGTGCCAGCAGCTTACAGGCAGGGGCTACCTACGAGCAGTACTTC. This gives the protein CASSLQAGATYEQYF.

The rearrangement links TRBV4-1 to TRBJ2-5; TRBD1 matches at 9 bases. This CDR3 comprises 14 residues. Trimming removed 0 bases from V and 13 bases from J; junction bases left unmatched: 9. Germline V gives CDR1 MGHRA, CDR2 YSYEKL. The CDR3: CASSQEGTGNTRYF. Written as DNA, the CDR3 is TGCGCCAGCAGCCAAGAGGGGACAGGGAACACGCGGTACTTC.

The CDR3 DNA is TGTGCCAGCAGCCAACAGGGGGACTCATACAATGAGCAGTTCTTC. Translation: CASSQQGDSYNEQFF. This chain joins TRBV7-2 and TRBJ2-1; 8 bases align to TRBD1. The CDR3 runs to 15 residues. Germline V gene lookup returns CDR1 SGHTA and CDR2 FQGNSA. J was trimmed by 4 bases and V by 5 bases; bases with no gene match: 7.

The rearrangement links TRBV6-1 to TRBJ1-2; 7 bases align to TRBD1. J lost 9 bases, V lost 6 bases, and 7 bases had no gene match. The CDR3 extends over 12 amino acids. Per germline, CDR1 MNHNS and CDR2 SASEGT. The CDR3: CASRRQGQSYTF. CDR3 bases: TGTGCCAGCAGGCGACAGGGTCAAAGCTACACCTTC.

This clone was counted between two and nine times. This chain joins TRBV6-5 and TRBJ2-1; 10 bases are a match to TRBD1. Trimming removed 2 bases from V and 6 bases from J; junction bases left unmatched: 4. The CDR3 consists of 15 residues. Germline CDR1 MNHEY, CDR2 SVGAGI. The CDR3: CASSYDRGLSNEQFF. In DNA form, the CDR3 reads TGTGCCAGCAGTTACGACAGGGGGCTCAGCAATGAGCAGTTCTTC.

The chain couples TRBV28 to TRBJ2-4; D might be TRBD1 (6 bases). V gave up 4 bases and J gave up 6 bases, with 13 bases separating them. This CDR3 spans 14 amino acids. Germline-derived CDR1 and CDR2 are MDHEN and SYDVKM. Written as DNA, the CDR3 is TGTGCCAGCAGTTCCAGGGGTTCGGGAAACATTCAGTACTTC. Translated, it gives CASSSRGSGNIQYF.

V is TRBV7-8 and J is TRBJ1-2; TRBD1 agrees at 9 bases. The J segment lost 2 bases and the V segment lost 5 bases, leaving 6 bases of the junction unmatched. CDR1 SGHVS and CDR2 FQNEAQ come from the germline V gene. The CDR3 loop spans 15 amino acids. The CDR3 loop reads CASSLGQGRNYGYTF. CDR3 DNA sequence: TGTGCCAGCAGCCTGGGACAGGGCAGAAACTATGGCTACACCTTC.

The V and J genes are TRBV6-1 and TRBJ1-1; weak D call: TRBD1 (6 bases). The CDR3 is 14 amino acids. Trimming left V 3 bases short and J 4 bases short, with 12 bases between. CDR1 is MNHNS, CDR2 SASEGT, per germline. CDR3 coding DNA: TGTGCCAGCAGTGACCACAGGGTTGGCACTGAAGCTTTCTTT. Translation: CASSDHRVGTEAFF.

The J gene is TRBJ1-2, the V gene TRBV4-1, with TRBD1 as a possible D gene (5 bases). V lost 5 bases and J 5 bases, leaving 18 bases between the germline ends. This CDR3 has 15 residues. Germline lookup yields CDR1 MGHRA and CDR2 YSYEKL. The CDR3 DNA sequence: TGCGCCAGCAGCGCATCGTTTCAGGGATCTTATGGCTACACCTTC. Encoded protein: CASSASFQGSYGYTF.

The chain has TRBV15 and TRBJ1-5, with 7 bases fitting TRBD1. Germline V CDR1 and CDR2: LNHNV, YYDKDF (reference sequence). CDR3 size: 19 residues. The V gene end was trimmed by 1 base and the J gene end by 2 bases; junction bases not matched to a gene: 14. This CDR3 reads CATSRGLGQSSGGNQPQHF. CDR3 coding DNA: TGTGCCACCAGCAGAGGGTTGGGACAGTCTTCGGGGGGCAATCAGCCCCAGCATTTT. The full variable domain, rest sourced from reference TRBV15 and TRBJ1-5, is DAMVIQNPRYQVTQFGKPVTLSCSQTLNHNVMYWYQQKSSQAPKLLFHYYDKDFNNEADTPDNFQSRRPNTSFCFLDIRSPGLGDTAMYLCATSRGLGQSSGGNQPQHFGDGTRLSIL.